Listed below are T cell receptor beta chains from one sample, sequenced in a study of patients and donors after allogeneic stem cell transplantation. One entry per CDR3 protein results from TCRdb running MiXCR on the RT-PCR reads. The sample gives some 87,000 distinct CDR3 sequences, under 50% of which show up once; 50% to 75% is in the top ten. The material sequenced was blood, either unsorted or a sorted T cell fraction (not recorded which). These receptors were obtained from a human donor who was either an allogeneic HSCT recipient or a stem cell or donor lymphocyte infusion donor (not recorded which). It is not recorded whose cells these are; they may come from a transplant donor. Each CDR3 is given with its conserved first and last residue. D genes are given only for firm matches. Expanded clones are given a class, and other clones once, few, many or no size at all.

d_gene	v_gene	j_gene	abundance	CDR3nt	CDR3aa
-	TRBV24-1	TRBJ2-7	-	TGTGCCACCAGTGATTTTAAGGACGGCTACGAGCAGTACTTC	CATSDFKDGYEQYF
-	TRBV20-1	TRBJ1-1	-	TGCAGTGCTAGAGATAAACTTCACACTGAAGCTTTCTTT	CSARDKLHTEAFF
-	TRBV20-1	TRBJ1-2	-	TGCAGTGCTAGGCTAGATGGGGGAGGCTACACCTTC	CSARLDGGGYTF
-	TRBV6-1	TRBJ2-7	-	TGTGCCAGCGGTAGACTCTACGAGCAGTACTTC	CASGRLYEQYF
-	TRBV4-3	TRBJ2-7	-	TGCGCCAGCAGCCAAGATTCGGACACTTTCGCCTACGAGCAGTACTTC	CASSQDSDTFAYEQYF
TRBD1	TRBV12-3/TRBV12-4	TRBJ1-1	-	TGTGCCAGCAGTCCTCGGACAGGGCCGAACACTGAAGCTTTCTTT	CASSPRTGPNTEAFF
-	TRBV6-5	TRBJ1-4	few	TGTGCCAGTTTCGGGGGGGCTAATGAAAAACTGTTTTTT	CASFGGANEKLFF
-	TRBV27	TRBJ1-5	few	TGTGCCAGCAGCCCGGCCACAAATAGCAATCAGCCCCAGCATTTT	CASSPATNSNQPQHF
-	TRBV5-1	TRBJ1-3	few	TGCGCCAGCAGCTTGGAGGGGCCTAGAAACACCATATATTTT	CASSLEGPRNTIYF
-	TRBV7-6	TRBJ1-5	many	TGTGCCAGCAGCTTAGAGGGAGGGGTGAGCAATCAGCCCCAGCATTTT	CASSLEGGVSNQPQHF
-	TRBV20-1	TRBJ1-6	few	TGCAGTGCTAGATTTGCACGGAATAATTCACCCCTCCACTTT	CSARFARNNSPLHF
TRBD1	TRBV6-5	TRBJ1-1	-	TGTGCCAGCAGTTACTCGGACAGGGTAACCACTGAAGCTTTCTTT	CASSYSDRVTTEAFF
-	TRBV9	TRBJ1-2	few	TGTGCCAGCAGCCCCGAACAGAGAGCTAACTATGGCTACACCTTC	CASSPEQRANYGYTF
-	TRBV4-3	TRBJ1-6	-	TGCGCCAGCAGCCAAGCCCTACCAGGAAGCTATAATTCACCCCTCCACTTT	CASSQALPGSYNSPLHF
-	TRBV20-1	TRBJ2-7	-	TGCAGTGCTAGCCCAGGGGTTGCCTACGAGCAGTACTTC	CSASPGVAYEQYF
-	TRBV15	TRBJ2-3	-	TGTGCCACCAGCAGAGATAGTGGGACAGATACGCAGTATTTT	CATSRDSGTDTQYF
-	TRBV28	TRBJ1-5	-	TGTGCCAGCAGTTTTGTCACAGCGGGATATCAGCCCCAGCATTTT	CASSFVTAGYQPQHF
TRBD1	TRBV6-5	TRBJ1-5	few	TGTGCCAGCAGTTACAGACAGGGAGGACAGCCCCAGCATTTT	CASSYRQGGQPQHF
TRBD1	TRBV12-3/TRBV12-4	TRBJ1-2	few	TGTGCCAGCGGGACAGGGGGTTATGGCTACACCTTC	CASGTGGYGYTF
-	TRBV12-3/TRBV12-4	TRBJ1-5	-	TGTGCCACCCGGGCCCGGGGCAATCAGCCCCAGCATTTT	CATRARGNQPQHF
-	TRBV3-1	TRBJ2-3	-	TGTGCCAGCAGCCCGGCGGGAGATACGCAGTATTTT	CASSPAGDTQYF
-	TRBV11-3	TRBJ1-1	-	TGTGCCAGCAGCTTCGGATGGGAGACTGAAGCTTTCTTT	CASSFGWETEAFF
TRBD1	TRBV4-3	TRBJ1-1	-	TGCGCCAGAAGCCAAGACCAGGGGGCGAACACTGAAGCTTTCTTT	CARSQDQGANTEAFF
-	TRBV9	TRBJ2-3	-	TGTGCCAGCAGCGAAAATACAGGCACAGATACGCAGTATTTT	CASSENTGTDTQYF
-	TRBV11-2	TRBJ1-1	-	TGTGCCAGCAGCTCACAGGGAGGGAGCACTGAAGCTTTCTTT	CASSSQGGSTEAFF
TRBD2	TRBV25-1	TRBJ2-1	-	TGTGCCAGCAGTGAGTCCAGCGGGAGGGTTGAGCAGTTCTTC	CASSESSGRVEQFF
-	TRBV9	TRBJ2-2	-	TGTGCCAGCAGCGTAGTCTGGGAGAGGCCCGGGGAGCTGTTTTTT	CASSVVWERPGELFF
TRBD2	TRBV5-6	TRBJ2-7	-	TGTGCCAGCATCCCGCGGGGACTAGCGACACACGAGCAGTACTTC	CASIPRGLATHEQYF
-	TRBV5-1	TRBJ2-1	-	TGCGCCAGCAGCCCCACCCGAGCTTCTTTTGATGAGCAGTTCTTC	CASSPTRASFDEQFF
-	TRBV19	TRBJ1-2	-	TGTGCCAGTAAGTTGGCCGGCATCTATGGCTACACCTTC	CASKLAGIYGYTF
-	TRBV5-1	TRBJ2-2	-	TGCGCCAGCGTGGGAAGCACCGGGGAGCTGTTTTTT	CASVGSTGELFF
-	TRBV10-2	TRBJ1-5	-	TGCGCCAGCACCGAGGGGCCGGTGGGCAATCAGCCCCAGCATTTT	CASTEGPVGNQPQHF
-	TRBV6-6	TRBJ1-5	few	TGTGCCAGCAGTTACTCGATCTGGTTGGATCAGCCCCAGCATTTT	CASSYSIWLDQPQHF